Given below is one T cell receptor beta chain in context. This entry belongs to a study of T cell changes during pregnancy in multiple sclerosis. TCRdb's table, derived via immunoSEQ multiplex PCR, lists solely in-frame clones and lacks some. The sample consists of 50,000 to 75,000 clones, around nine tenths of them appearing once. The V gene lost 2 bases and the J gene lost 6 bases, with 11 bases spanning the gap. This CDR3 has 14 amino acids. CDR1 SGHTA and CDR2 FQGNSA come from the germline V gene. The chain recombines TRBV7-2 with TRBJ2-1; TRBD1 is a possible D gene (5 bases). Here the sequenced sample was peripheral blood, taken in the first trimester of pregnancy. This receptor was taken from a female donor in good health, enrolled as a control in a pregnancy study. The CDR3 loop is CASSLTQGSNEQFF. Here the CDR3 DNA reads TGTGCCAGCAGCTTAACCCAGGGAAGCAATGAGCAGTTCTTC.